This is a list of T cell receptor beta chains from one sample in a study of technical replicates of blood from a handful of donors. The data were produced by immunoSEQ multiplex PCR, yet TCRdb's version contains in-frame clones alone and is incomplete. The sample shows tens of thousands of clones, 95% to 98% of them seen only once. Sequencing input: T cells isolated from PBMCs. The receptors come from a human donor in good health. Both conserved end residues are part of each CDR3. D genes are given only for firm matches. Clone size is shown for a subset of rows, as once, few, many or a class of expanded clone.

CDR3nt	CDR3aa	abundance	v_gene	d_gene	len	j_gene
TGTGCCAGCAGTGAAGCGCGAGGGGGGGCGCATGCTTTCTTT	CASSEARGGAHAFF	NA	TRBV2	NA	14	TRBJ1-1
TGTGCCAGCAGCTCAATCTACGAGCAGTACTTC	CASSSIYEQYF	NA	TRBV5-4	NA	11	TRBJ2-7
TGTGCCAGCAGCAAAACAGGGGGCCTCTACGAGCAGTACTTC	CASSKTGGLYEQYF	NA	TRBV9	TRBD1	14	TRBJ2-7
TGTGCCAGTGGGACAGGGGGCCCTCAGCCCCAGCATTTT	CASGTGGPQPQHF	NA	TRBV19	TRBD1	13	TRBJ1-5
TGTGCCAGCAGCAGGCCGCCAATAGCGGGGAGCACAGATACGCAGTATTTT	CASSRPPIAGSTDTQYF	NA	TRBV7-8	TRBD2	17	TRBJ2-3
TGTGCCAGCCTAACAGGGGGCCGTGCTAACTATGGCTACACCTTC	CASLTGGRANYGYTF	NA	TRBV6-1	TRBD1	15	TRBJ1-2
TGTGCCAGCAGCTCCAGGGGGTACGAGACCCAGTACTTC	CASSSRGYETQYF	NA	TRBV7-9	TRBD1	13	TRBJ2-5
TGTGCCAGCAGCTCCAGGACAGGGGGCGGAGAGACCCAGTACTTC	CASSSRTGGGETQYF	NA	TRBV11-3	TRBD1	15	TRBJ2-5
TGTGCCAGTAGTATGGCGTGGGGAGGCCGTTACGAGCAGTACTTC	CASSMAWGGRYEQYF	NA	TRBV19	NA	15	TRBJ2-7
TGCGCCAGCAGCCAAGAGTTGGCAGACTCGGATGGCTACACCTTC	CASSQELADSDGYTF	NA	TRBV4-1	NA	15	TRBJ1-2
TGTGCCAGCAGTCTAGGACAGGGACTCAATCAGCCCCAGCATTTT	CASSLGQGLNQPQHF	once	TRBV27	TRBD1	15	TRBJ1-5
TGCGCCAGCAGCCAAGGGACACTGATCAACTCCTACGAGCAGTACTTC	CASSQGTLINSYEQYF	NA	TRBV4-1	NA	16	TRBJ2-7
TGTGCCAGCAGCTCCGGACTAGTTGGAAAGACCCAGTACTTC	CASSSGLVGKTQYF	NA	TRBV6-5	TRBD2	14	TRBJ2-5